The TCR beta chain under discussion was sequenced for a study of blood T cell repertoires in COVID-19. Sequenced by immunoSEQ multiplex PCR; TCRdb stores in-frame clones only, minus some. The table lists fewer than 200,000 clones, 88% of them singletons. CDR3 length: 16 residues. The chain has TRBV21-1 and TRBJ1-1; whether TRBD1, the table's D call, matches the DNA was not checked. TRBV21-1 is classified as a pseudogene. This sequence was found in a man aged 55-75 years with acute or convalescent COVID-19. The specimen sequenced was peripheral blood. CDR3 protein: CASRQPQVSGHTEAFF. The DNA of the CDR3 is TGTGCCAGCAGACAGCCACAGGTTTCTGGGCACACTGAAGCTTTCTTT.